This T cell receptor (beta chain) was recovered during a study of blood T cell repertoires in COVID-19. Study-level information: Sources were T cells, B-cell-depleted T cells, or PBMCs; the material itself was cDNA or gDNA.

There are a few counts of this clone. Source study methods: By means of reference gene primer amplification, nucleated cell counts were estimated. Sequencing was performed with immunoSEQ multiplex PCR; in TCRdb, only in-frame clones are kept and a portion is missing. V and J calls and clone size follow that table, whereas D and trimming were derived from the DNA. Of 50,000 to 70,000 clones listed, approximately 90% were seen once; the top ten hold roughly 7.7%. The sample consisted of peripheral blood. The receptor was isolated from a woman in her seventies with active COVID-19.

CDR3 loop: CATSDPGTYQPQHF. The CDR3 nucleotides are TGTGCCACCAGTGATCCCGGGACATATCAGCCCCAGCATTTT. This chain joins TRBV24-1 and TRBJ1-5; a weak D match, TRBD1 (6 bases). The germline V gene encodes CDR1 KGHDR and CDR2 SFDVKD. The CDR3 loop spans 14 amino acids. V was trimmed by 3 bases and J by 5 bases, leaving 10 bases between them.